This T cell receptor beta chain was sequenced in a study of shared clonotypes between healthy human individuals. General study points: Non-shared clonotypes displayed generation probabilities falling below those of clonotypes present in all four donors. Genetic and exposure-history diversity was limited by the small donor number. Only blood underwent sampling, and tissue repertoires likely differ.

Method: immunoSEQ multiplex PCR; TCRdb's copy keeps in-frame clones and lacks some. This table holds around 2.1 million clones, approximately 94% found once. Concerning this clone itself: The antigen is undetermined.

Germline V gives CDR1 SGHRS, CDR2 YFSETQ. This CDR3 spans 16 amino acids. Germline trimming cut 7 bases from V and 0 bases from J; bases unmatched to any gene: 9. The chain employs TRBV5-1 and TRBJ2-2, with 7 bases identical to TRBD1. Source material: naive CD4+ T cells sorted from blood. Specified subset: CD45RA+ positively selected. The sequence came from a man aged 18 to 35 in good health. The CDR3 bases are TGCGCCAGCTCTATGAGGGGACAGACGAACACCGGGGAGCTGTTTTTT. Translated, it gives CASSMRGQTNTGELFF. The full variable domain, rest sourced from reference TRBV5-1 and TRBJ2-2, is KAGVTQTPRYLIKTRGQQVTLSCSPISGHRSVSWYQQTPGQGLQFLFEYFSETQRNKGNFPGRFSGRQFSNSRSEMNVSTLELGDSALYLCASSMRGQTNTGELFFGEGSRLTVL.